Shown below are 15 T cell receptor beta chains from a single sample sequenced in a study of post-analysis software for immune sequencing data. The study, taken as a whole, reports: The study found TRBV5-6, TRBV5-1 and TRBV20-1 among 4 or 5 TRBV segments more frequent in patients than controls.

Unique molecular identifiers had been added to the TCR beta cDNA libraries. Each CDR3 protein gets one entry after TCRdb re-called the PCR reads with MiXCR. The repertoire consists of some 700,000 distinct CDR3 sequences, with roughly three fifths occurring once and the leading ten covering roughly 12%. No cognate antigen is known for these TCRs. The sequenced sample was blood. Receptor source: a girl between 2 and 10 years old with multiple sclerosis.

The chain carries TRBV5-1 and TRBJ2-7, with 15 bases fitting TRBD2. CDR1 and CDR2 (germline): SGHRS, YFSETQ. This CDR3 is 15 amino acids long. After removal of 2 bases from V and 5 bases from J, the junction contained 2 bases not matched to a gene. The DNA of the CDR3 is TGCGCCAGCAGCTTTGGACTAGCGGGAGGGAACGAGCAGTACTTC. Its protein product is CASSFGLAGGNEQYF.

The chain recombines TRBV18 with TRBJ2-7, with D perhaps assigned TRBD1 or TRBD2 (5 bases each). The CDR3 has 18 residues. Germline CDR1 reads KGHSH; CDR2 reads LQKENI. V was clipped by 1 base and J by 0 bases, with 19 bases between them. CDR3 loop: CASSPRGTGASPSYEQYF. The CDR3 region has the DNA TGTGCCAGCTCACCACGGGGGACCGGGGCCTCCCCCTCCTACGAGCAGTACTTC.

V gene TRBV14 combines with J gene TRBJ2-6; the D gene is possibly TRBD1 (5 bases). CDR1 is SGHDN, CDR2 FVKESK, per germline. The CDR3 has 17 residues. V was pared by 4 bases and J by 1 base, with 14 bases between. The DNA of the CDR3 is TGTGCCAGCAGCCCAGGGTTTGGAGAATCTGGGGCCAACGTCCTGACTTTC. This codes for CASSPGFGESGANVLTF. The variable domain in full, completed from reference TRBV14 and TRBJ2-6, reads EAGVTQFPSHSVIEKGQTVTLRCDPISGHDNLYWYRRVMGKEIKFLLHFVKESKQDESGMPNNRFLAERTGGTYSTLKVQPAELEDSGVYFCASSPGFGESGANVLTFGAGSRLTVL.

This sequence joins TRBV4-3 and TRBJ2-1; D is perhaps TRBD1 or TRBD2 (5 bases each). This CDR3 spans 13 amino acids. V lost 1 base to trimming and J lost 12 bases, with 13 bases between them. Germline V gives CDR1 LGHNA, CDR2 YSLEER. The CDR3 nucleotides read TGCGCCAGCAGCCAAGTCGGGGAAAGGGGGCAGTTCTTC. It encodes CASSQVGERGQFF.

This clonotype has a handful of counts. V and J are TRBV7-2 and TRBJ2-7; 9 positions match TRBD2. Trimming took 7 bases from V and 1 from J; bases not matched to a gene: 14. This CDR3 is built from 17 residues. CDR1 is SGHTA and CDR2 is FQGNSA in the germline V gene. The CDR3 sequence is CASTNGPTSGLSYEQYF. CDR3 DNA: TGTGCCAGCACCAATGGCCCGACTAGCGGCCTATCCTACGAGCAGTACTTC.

This clonotype was seen a handful of times. J is TRBJ2-1 and V is TRBV6-4; 10 bases match TRBD1. This CDR3 region has 15 residues. Losses at the gene ends were 3 bases for V and 7 bases for J; bases not matched to a gene: 6. CDR1 is MRHNA and CDR2 is SNTAGT in the germline V gene. This chain's CDR3 is CASSETGGSWNEQFF. The CDR3 DNA is TGTGCCAGCAGTGAGACAGGGGGCTCTTGGAATGAGCAGTTCTTC.

The rearrangement links TRBV12-3 or TRBV12-4 to TRBJ2-4, with 7 bases that match TRBD2. J was trimmed by 15 bases and V by 4 bases; bases with no gene match: 12. This CDR3 has 13 amino acids. The chain's CDR3 is CASSSGGPYERYF. The CDR3 nucleotides read TGTGCCAGCAGTTCGGGAGGCCCCTACGAGCGGTACTTC.

V usage is TRBV29-1 and J usage is TRBJ2-7; 10 nucleotides line up with TRBD2. CDR3 size: 15 residues. With 4 bases clipped from V and 4 bases from J, the junction kept 10 bases outside the gene matches. In germline, CDR1 is SQVTM, CDR2 ANQGSEA. The CDR3, as DNA: TGCAGCGTTGTTCTAGCGGGAGCTATAGTATACGAGCAGTACTTC. It codes for CSVVLAGAIVYEQYF.

The chain carries TRBV7-8 and TRBJ2-7; D gene uncertain. V was clipped by 5 bases and J by 2 bases, with 25 bases between them. The CDR3 spans 18 residues. CDR1 is SGHVS, CDR2 FQNEAQ, per germline. This chain's CDR3 is CASSPNRISMFRAYEQYF. CDR3 nucleotide sequence: TGTGCCAGCAGCCCCAATCGGATTAGTATGTTCCGGGCCTACGAGCAGTACTTC. The full variable domain, its missing parts supplied by reference TRBV7-8 and TRBJ2-7, is GAGVSQSPRYKVAKRGQDVALRCDPISGHVSLFWYQQALGQGPEFLTYFQNEAQLDKSGLPSDRFFAERPEGSVSTLKIQRTQQEDSAVYLCASSPNRISMFRAYEQYFGPGTRLTVT.

The gene calls are TRBV29-1 and TRBJ2-1; 8 bases agree with TRBD1. The V gene's germline CDR1 is SQVTM and CDR2 ANQGSEA. The V segment lost 5 bases and the J segment 7 bases; nucleotides outside the gene matches: 10. The length of the CDR3 is 14 residues. CDR3 bases: TGCAGCGTTTTGACAGGGGCTTCGGGGAATGAGCAGTTCTTC. As protein: CSVLTGASGNEQFF.

The rearrangement joins TRBV7-2 to TRBJ2-5; 10 bases line up with TRBD2. Per germline, CDR1 SGHTA and CDR2 FQGNSA. CDR3 length: 16 residues. V trimming: 5 bases; J trimming: 4 bases; junction bases outside the gene matches: 10. The CDR3 spells CASSLLGTSVVETQYF. In DNA, the CDR3 is TGTGCCAGCAGCCTACTTGGGACTAGCGTAGTAGAGACCCAGTACTTC.

The chain combines TRBV4-2 with TRBJ1-1, with a possible D match to TRBD1 (6 bases). Trimming pared 0 bases from V and 2 bases from J, leaving 16 bases between. CDR1 and CDR2 from the germline V gene are LGHNA and YNFKEQ. The length of the CDR3 is 17 residues. The CDR3 protein is CASSQEPSSGANTEAFF. CDR3 nucleotide sequence: TGTGCCAGCAGCCAAGAACCGTCTTCGGGGGCCAACACTGAAGCTTTCTTT.

The chain links TRBV7-3 to TRBJ2-5; a weak D match, TRBD1 (5 bases). This CDR3 is 15 amino acids long. The ends were cut back, 2 bases at V and 1 base at J, with 11 bases in the middle. Germline V gene lookup returns CDR1 SGHTA and CDR2 FQGTGA. CDR3 protein: CASSLVLGLQETQYF. CDR3 sequence (DNA): TGTGCCAGCAGCTTAGTACTGGGGCTCCAAGAGACCCAGTACTTC.

V and J are TRBV6-5 and TRBJ2-5; the match to TRBD1 covers 7 bases. CDR1 and CDR2 (germline): MNHEY, SVGAGI. V was pared by 0 bases and J by 2 bases, with 12 bases of the junction left unmatched. This CDR3 region has 18 residues. CDR3 bases: TGTGCCAGCAGTTACTCATACTCATGGACAGGATCACAAGAGACCCAGTACTTC. The encoded protein is CASSYSYSWTGSQETQYF.

This clonotype appeared a single time. The genes are TRBV9 and TRBJ2-1; D might be TRBD1 or TRBD2, each matching 5 bases. The V end lost 2 bases, the J end lost 7 bases, and 19 bases lay between the germline ends. This CDR3 contains 16 residues. Looked up from germline, CDR1 is SGDLS and CDR2 is YYNGEE. The DNA for the CDR3 is TGTGCCAGCAGCGTTGGTAGTGGGACCCTTCGGAATGAGCAGTTCTTC. This gives the protein CASSVGSGTLRNEQFF.